This section outlines one T cell receptor beta chain sequence together with its context. Its antigen is unidentified. These data belong to a study of shared clonotypes between healthy human individuals. Study summary: Per donor, three plates held CD4 naive cells, three held CD4 memory, two held CD8 naive and one held CD8 memory.

Study-wide results and limits: Sharing across four donors was seen in 4% to 6.5% of naive CD4 clonotypes.

Repertoires were generated with immunoSEQ multiplex PCR, while TCRdb's copy carries only in-frame clones and drops some. Seen here are approximately 2.3 million clones, approximately 95% observed once, and the top ten hold 0.35% to 0.5%. The junction had 11 bases not matched to a gene; V was cut back by 4 bases and J by 5 bases. Germline V gene sequence: CDR1 SGHDN, CDR2 FVKESK. This CDR3 has 15 residues. The receptor was isolated from a man younger than 35 in good health. Some clones in this sample may be carry-over from other donors' samples. The sequenced sample consisted of naive CD4+ T cells from PBMCs. Subset: CD45RA+ positively selected. The chain carries TRBV14 and TRBJ2-7, with 7 bases that match TRBD2. CDR3 protein: CASSPLGGSRHEQYF. In nucleotides, the CDR3 is TGTGCCAGCAGCCCTCTGGGCGGGAGTAGGCACGAGCAGTACTTC.